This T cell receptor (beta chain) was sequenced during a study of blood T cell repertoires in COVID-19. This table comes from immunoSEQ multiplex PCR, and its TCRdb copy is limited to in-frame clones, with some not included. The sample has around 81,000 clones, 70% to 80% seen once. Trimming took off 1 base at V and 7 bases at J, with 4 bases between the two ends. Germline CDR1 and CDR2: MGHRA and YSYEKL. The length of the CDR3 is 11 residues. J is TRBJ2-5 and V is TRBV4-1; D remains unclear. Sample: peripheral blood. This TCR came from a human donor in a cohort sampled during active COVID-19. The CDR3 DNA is TGCGCCAGCAGCCAAGGAGGGACCCAGTACTTC. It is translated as CASSQGGTQYF.